Below are 15 T cell receptor beta chains sequenced from a single sample in a study of blood T cell repertoires in COVID-19. The repertoire was sequenced with immunoSEQ multiplex PCR; TCRdb's copy has only in-frame clones and lacks some. The sample holds about 73,000 clones, approximately 80% seen once. Sequencing used peripheral blood. The source is an older woman with acute or convalescent COVID-19.

The chain couples TRBV20-1 to TRBJ2-3; 10 nucleotides agree with TRBD2. The CDR3 spans 14 residues. Germline V gives CDR1 DFQATT, CDR2 SNEGSKA (reference sequence). V was pared by 3 bases and J by 7 bases, with 7 bases of the junction left unmatched. The CDR3 loop reads CSASEAGGPNTQYF. The CDR3 DNA reads TGCAGTGCTAGTGAAGCGGGAGGGCCAAATACGCAGTATTTT.

The chain combines TRBV28 with TRBJ1-6, with D tentatively TRBD1 (6 bases). Trimming cost V 6 bases and J 7 bases, with 13 bases left between them. The germline V gene encodes CDR1 MDHEN and CDR2 SYDVKM. The CDR3 is 14 residues long. The CDR3 DNA follows: TGTGCCAGCAGGATCGACAGGCCAAATTCACCCCTCCACTTT. Its translation: CASRIDRPNSPLHF.

V gene TRBV7-8 combines with J gene TRBJ1-3; 10 bases map to TRBD1. This CDR3 is built from 16 residues. Trimming at V came to 5 bases and at J to 4 bases, leaving 8 bases not matched to a gene. The V gene's germline CDR1 is SGHVS and CDR2 FQNEAQ. The CDR3, as DNA: TGTGCCAGCAGCCCTACCTTGGGACAGGGGGGAAACACCATATATTTT. Translating gives CASSPTLGQGGNTIYF.

This rearrangement joins TRBV19 to TRBJ2-6, with D possibly TRBD2 on 8 matching bases. V lost 3 bases and J lost 2, with 20 bases in between. CDR3 size: 19 residues. Germline CDR1 is LNHDA and CDR2 is SQIVND (reference sequence). The CDR3 region has the DNA TGTGCCAGTAGTATTATGCCGGGAGGGGGCGGGACTGGGGCCAACGTCCTGACTTTC. This encodes CASSIMPGGGGTGANVLTF.

V and J are TRBV3-1 (or the pseudogene TRBV3-2) and TRBJ1-1; no reliable D call. The germline V gene encodes CDR1 LGHDT and CDR2 YNNKEL (reference sequence). Trimming took 1 base from V and 1 from J, leaving 13 bases between them. The CDR3 is 16 residues long. The CDR3 reads CASSQGSGFTNTEAFF. CDR3 coding DNA: TGTGCCAGCAGCCAAGGTTCGGGTTTTACGAACACTGAAGCTTTCTTT.

V gene TRBV4-1 combines with J gene TRBJ1-1; the D is unclear. Germline CDR1 reads MGHRA; CDR2 reads YSYEKL. CDR3 length: 13 amino acids. V was trimmed by 1 base and J by 1 base, leaving 4 bases between them. The chain's CDR3 is CASSQVRNTEAFF. CDR3 nucleotide sequence: TGCGCCAGCAGCCAAGTCCGGAACACTGAAGCTTTCTTT.

There are a few counts of this clone. The chain is built from TRBV10-3 and TRBJ1-5, with D tentatively TRBD1 (5 bases). V lost 6 bases and J 2 bases, leaving 8 bases between the germline ends. In germline, CDR1 is ENHRY, CDR2 SYGVKD. The CDR3 runs 13 residues. The CDR3 DNA follows: TGTGCCATCAGGGGGCTTGGCAATCAGCCCCAGCATTTT. This codes for CAIRGLGNQPQHF.

The chain uses TRBV7-8 and TRBJ1-3; maybe TRBD1 (5 bases). The CDR3 spans 17 residues. V shed 3 bases and J shed 0 bases, with 15 bases lying between them. Germline CDR1 is SGHVS and CDR2 is FQNEAQ. CDR3 protein: CASSLAGQLISGNTIYF. CDR3 DNA: TGTGCCAGCAGCTTGGCGGGGCAACTGATCTCTGGAAACACCATATATTTT.

Turning to this clone: Other DNA sequences in the sample encode the same CDR3. The chain links TRBV13 to TRBJ1-6; 8 nucleotides match TRBD1. Unmatched junction bases numbered 7, after V lost 2 bases and J lost 7 bases. Germline loops: CDR1 PRHDT, CDR2 FYEKMQ (reference sequence). The CDR3 is 16 amino acids. CDR3 bases: TGTGCCAGCAGCTTAAGGACAGGGAGGTGGAATTCACCCCTCCACTTT. Protein sequence: CASSLRTGRWNSPLHF.

The chain carries TRBV7-8 and TRBJ1-4, with TRBD1 matching 7 bases. With V trimmed by 5 bases and J by 0 bases, 12 bases remained unmatched. The CDR3 has 18 residues. Germline V gene lookup returns CDR1 SGHVS and CDR2 FQNEAQ. The CDR3 here is CASSNRDRFLATNEKLFF. The CDR3 DNA sequence: TGTGCCAGCAGCAACCGGGACAGATTTTTGGCAACTAATGAAAAACTGTTTTTT.

CDR3 bases: TGCGCCAGCAGCCCTACGGGACAGGGGAACACTGAAGCTTTCTTT. Protein: CASSPTGQGNTEAFF. This chain links TRBV4-1 with TRBJ1-1, with 9 bases that match TRBD1. From germline, CDR1 is MGHRA and CDR2 YSYEKL. V trimming: 4 bases; J trimming: 1 base; junction bases outside the gene matches: 4. The CDR3 is made up of 15 amino acids.

This clone was seen only once. At one end, the junction sequence differs from germline, possibly due to a read error. This sequence joins TRBV7-6 and TRBJ1-1, with 12 bases that match TRBD1. This CDR3 contains 18 residues. CDR1 is SGHVS, CDR2 FNYEAQ, per germline. CDR3 nucleotide sequence: TGTGCCAGCAGCCTAGCCGGGACAGGGGGCAGGAGACGCGGTGTGGCTTTCTTT. Translating gives CASSLAGTGGRRRGVAFF.

This clone was seen once. This sequence joins TRBV9 and TRBJ1-2, with TRBD1 identical over 9 bases. The CDR3 has 15 residues. The germline gives CDR1 SGDLS, CDR2 YYNGEE. Unmatched junction bases numbered 6, after V lost 3 bases and J lost 3 bases. The DNA of the CDR3 is TGTGCCAGCAGCGCTGGTTGGACAGGGGACTATGGCTACACCTTC. Translation gives CASSAGWTGDYGYTF.

The chain recombines TRBV20-1 with TRBJ1-6; TRBD1 aligns across 11 bases. V gave up 3 bases and J gave up 8 bases; unmatched junction bases: 6. The germline V gene has CDR1 DFQATT and CDR2 SNEGSKA (reference sequence). This CDR3 has 15 residues. The CDR3 is CSASAWGQGDSPLHF. As DNA, the CDR3 is TGCAGTGCTAGTGCTTGGGGACAGGGGGATTCACCCCTCCACTTT.

V usage is TRBV4-2 and J usage is TRBJ1-1, with D unclear. Germline V gives CDR1 LGHNA, CDR2 YNFKEQ. Trimming stripped 5 bases from V and 4 bases from J, with 11 bases between. The CDR3 extends over 13 amino acids. The CDR3 loop reads CASSFGLSTEAFF. The DNA of the CDR3 is TGTGCCAGCAGCTTTGGACTTAGCACTGAAGCTTTCTTT.